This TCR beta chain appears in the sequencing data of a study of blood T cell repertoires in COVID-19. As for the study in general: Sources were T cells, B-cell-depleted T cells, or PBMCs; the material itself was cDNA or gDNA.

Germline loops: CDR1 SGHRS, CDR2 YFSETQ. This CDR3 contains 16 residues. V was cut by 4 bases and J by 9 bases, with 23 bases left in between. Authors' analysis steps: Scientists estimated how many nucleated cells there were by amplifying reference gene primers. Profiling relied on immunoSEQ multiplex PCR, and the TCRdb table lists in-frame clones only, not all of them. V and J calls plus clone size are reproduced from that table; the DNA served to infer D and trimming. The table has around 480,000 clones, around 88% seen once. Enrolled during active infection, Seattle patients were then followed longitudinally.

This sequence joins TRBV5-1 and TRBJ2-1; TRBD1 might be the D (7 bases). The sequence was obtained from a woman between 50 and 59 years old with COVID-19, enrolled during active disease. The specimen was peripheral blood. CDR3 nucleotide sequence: TGCGCCAGCAGCCGTTACAGACAGGGAGGTTATAGTGAGCAGTTCTTC. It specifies CASSRYRQGGYSEQFF. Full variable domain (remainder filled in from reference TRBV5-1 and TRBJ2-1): KAGVTQTPRYLIKTRGQQVTLSCSPISGHRSVSWYQQTPGQGLQFLFEYFSETQRNKGNFPGRFSGRQFSNSRSEMNVSTLELGDSALYLCASSRYRQGGYSEQFFGPGTRLTVL.